The T cell receptor beta chain described here comes from a study of patients and donors after allogeneic stem cell transplantation. TCRdb reprocessed the RT-PCR reads via MiXCR and lists one record per CDR3 protein. The sample shows tens of thousands of distinct CDR3 sequences, 40% to 60% of them seen only once. This CDR3 has 14 amino acids. The germline V and J ends were trimmed by 5 bases and 2 bases, with 11 bases remaining between them. Germline-derived CDR1 and CDR2 are SGHVS and FQNEAQ. The chain joins TRBV7-8 to TRBJ2-3; D gene ambiguous. The material sequenced was blood, either unsorted or a sorted T cell fraction (not recorded which). This sequence was found in a human donor who was either an allogeneic HSCT recipient or a stem cell or donor lymphocyte infusion donor (not recorded which). It is not recorded whose cells these are; they may come from a transplant donor. The CDR3 loop is CASSPLADTDTQYF. DNA of the CDR3: TGTGCCAGCAGCCCATTGGCAGACACAGATACGCAGTATTTT.